This entry lists 28 T cell receptor beta chains sequenced from one sample in a study of blood T cell repertoires in COVID-19. Generated by immunoSEQ multiplex PCR, the TCRdb table keeps only in-frame clones and is missing some. This sample has around 99,000 clones, with around 80% found just once. Sequenced material: peripheral blood. These receptor sequences come from a woman over 75 with active or convalescent COVID-19.

This clone was seen only a few times. The chain recombines TRBV5-1 with TRBJ2-2; no reliable D call. Germline V CDR1 and CDR2: SGHRS, YFSETQ. V was cut by 5 bases and J by 1 base, with 12 bases left in between. The CDR3 length is 15 residues. DNA for the CDR3: TGCGCCAGCAGGAAATTGAGTGAGAACACCGGGGAGCTGTTTTTT. The encoded protein is CASRKLSENTGELFF.

This clone was seen a few times. The rearrangement joins TRBV19 to TRBJ1-5, with D tentatively TRBD1 (6 bases). The germline V and J ends were trimmed by 4 bases and 5 bases, with 9 bases remaining between them. The CDR3 covers 13 residues. Per the germline V gene, CDR1 is LNHDA and CDR2 is SQIVND (reference sequence). The CDR3 nucleotides are TGTGCCAGTAGTACTAACAGGGATCAGCCCCAGCATTTT. Residues: CASSTNRDQPQHF.

The V and J genes are TRBV28 and TRBJ2-7, with D possibly matching TRBD1 (6 bases). The V end was cut by 3 bases, the J end by 3 bases, with 21 bases between. This CDR3 contains 17 residues. Per germline, CDR1 MDHEN and CDR2 SYDVKM. For the CDR3, the DNA is TGTGCCAGCAGTTTTAGGCGGGCGAGGGGGTCCCTCTACGAGCAGTACTTC. This codes for CASSFRRARGSLYEQYF.

This clone was recorded a few times. V and J are TRBV7-3 and TRBJ2-1; TRBD2 matches 14 bases. This CDR3 is built from 16 residues. The germline V gene encodes CDR1 SGHTA and CDR2 FQGTGA. J was trimmed by 7 bases and V by 5 bases; bases with no gene match: 7. The CDR3, as DNA: TGTGCCAGCAGCCCGAGGACTAGCGGGAGGCCGAATGAGCAGTTCTTC. Its translation is CASSPRTSGRPNEQFF.

The rearrangement uses TRBV6-5 and TRBJ2-7; 7 nucleotides match TRBD2. V lost 4 bases, J lost 4 bases, and 13 bases stayed unmatched. This CDR3 is 16 amino acids long. Germline V gene sequence: CDR1 MNHEY, CDR2 SVGAGI. The CDR3 coding sequence is TGTGCCAGCAGTTTGTTCTCGTCTAGCGGAGCATACGAGCAGTACTTC. Translation gives CASSLFSSSGAYEQYF.

V and J are TRBV6-5 and TRBJ1-2; 10 bases map to TRBD1. Unmatched junction bases numbered 7, after V lost 6 bases and J lost 3 bases. The V gene's germline CDR1 is MNHEY and CDR2 SVGAGI. The CDR3 is 15 amino acids. CDR3 sequence reads: CASRTGGAGHYGYTF. CDR3 nucleotide sequence: TGTGCCAGCAGGACAGGGGGCGCAGGTCACTATGGCTACACCTTC.

CDR3 amino acids: CASSLGWTGYGYTF. CDR3 in DNA: TGTGCCAGCAGTTTAGGATGGACAGGGTACGGCTACACCTTC. The genes are TRBV28 and TRBJ1-2; 8 positions agree with TRBD1. The germline CDR1 and CDR2 sequences are MDHEN and SYDVKM. This CDR3 region has 14 residues. V lost 2 bases to trimming and J lost 8 bases; unmatched junction nucleotides: 7.

The V call is TRBV30, the J call TRBJ1-2, with D hard to call. The CDR3 contains 13 residues. Germline values: CDR1 GTSNPN, CDR2 SVGIG (reference sequence). Here the CDR3 reads CAASLPKSYGYTF. The CDR3 region has the DNA TGTGCGGCTAGTTTACCGAAAAGCTATGGCTACACCTTC.

The CDR3 DNA is TGTGCCAGCAGCCAGGGTGGCGCGGGAGGCACAGATACGCAGTATTTT. This encodes CASSQGGAGGTDTQYF. The V and J genes are TRBV7-9 and TRBJ2-3; TRBD2 matches at 7 bases. The length of the CDR3 is 16 residues. The trim removed 5 bases at V and 1 base at J, leaving 9 bases unmatched. The germline V gene has CDR1 SEHNR and CDR2 FQNEAQ (reference sequence).

The V call is TRBV10-2, the J call TRBJ1-5, with 8 nucleotides matching TRBD1. The CDR3 is made up of 14 amino acids. Germline loops: CDR1 WSHSY, CDR2 SAAADI. The junction had 5 bases not matched to a gene; V was cut back by 7 bases and J by 3 bases. The CDR3 protein is CASNAGGNNQPQHF. Here the CDR3 DNA reads TGCGCCAGCAATGCAGGGGGCAACAATCAGCCCCAGCATTTT.

The count of this clone is one. V and J are TRBV24-1 and TRBJ2-1; TRBD2 aligns across 16 bases. V shed 3 bases, J shed 1 base, and the junction held 5 bases outside the gene matches. This CDR3 region has 19 residues. Germline CDR1 reads KGHDR; CDR2 reads SFDVKD. The CDR3 nucleotides read TGTGCCACCAGTGATCCGGGACTAGCGGGAGGGCGATCCTACAATGAGCAGTTCTTC. It yields the protein CATSDPGLAGGRSYNEQFF.

The chain couples TRBV18 to TRBJ2-3; 8 bases map to TRBD2. The V gene end was trimmed by 3 bases and the J gene end by 4 bases; junction bases not matched to a gene: 6. In germline, CDR1 is KGHSH, CDR2 LQKENI. This CDR3 is built from 15 residues. CDR3 bases: TGTGCCAGCTCACCTATCAGCGGGGGCGCAGATACGCAGTATTTT. Protein: CASSPISGGADTQYF.

The chain combines TRBV5-8 with TRBJ2-1; TRBD2 might be the D (6 bases). Per the germline V gene, CDR1 is SGHTS and CDR2 is YDEGEE. This CDR3 contains 15 residues. V was pared by 5 bases and J by 0 bases, with 12 bases between. The CDR3 DNA reads as TGTGCCAGCAGGAGGGGAGGCCCCTCCTACAATGAGCAGTTCTTC. This translates into CASRRGGPSYNEQFF.

This clone has just one count. The CDR3, as DNA: TGTGCCAGCAGGGAGACAGGGTTGGGCGAGCAGTACTTC. Amino acids: CASRETGLGEQYF. This chain uses TRBV25-1 with TRBJ2-7, with TRBD1 matching over 7 bases. From germline, CDR1 is MGHDK and CDR2 SYGVNS. Germline trimming cut 6 bases from V and 6 bases from J; bases unmatched to any gene: 8. The CDR3 contains 13 residues.

The chain recombines TRBV6-5 with TRBJ1-2; TRBD1 aligns across 7 bases. The CDR3 contains 13 residues. The V segment lost 7 bases and the J segment 6 bases; nucleotides outside the gene matches: 8. The germline gives CDR1 MNHEY, CDR2 SVGAGI. The CDR3 DNA reads as TGTGCCAGCACCGAGGGGGCAAGGGATGGCTACACCTTC. Encoded protein: CASTEGARDGYTF.

The chain links TRBV28 to TRBJ1-4; TRBD1 matches at 10 bases. The CDR3 has 14 residues. The ends lost 4 bases at V and 6 bases at J; junction bases unmatched: 2. The germline gives CDR1 MDHEN, CDR2 SYDVKM. This CDR3 reads CASSWGQGYEKLFF. The CDR3 coding sequence is TGTGCCAGCAGTTGGGGACAGGGGTATGAAAAACTGTTTTTT. The entire variable domain, with the rest obtained from reference TRBV28 and TRBJ1-4, is as follows: DVKVTQSSRYLVKRTGEKVFLECVQDMDHENMFWYRQDPGLGLRLIYFSYDVKMKEKGDIPEGYSVSREKKERFSLILESASTNQTSMYLCASSWGQGYEKLFFGSGTQLSVL.

The chain carries TRBV18 and TRBJ2-5, with D tentatively TRBD1 (5 bases). CDR1 is KGHSH and CDR2 is LQKENI in the germline V gene. The CDR3 is made up of 15 amino acids. Trimming removed 5 bases at V and 2 bases at J, with 15 bases between. The CDR3 here is CASSEILGEQETQYF. In nucleotides, the CDR3 is TGTGCCAGCTCAGAGATCCTAGGGGAACAAGAGACCCAGTACTTC.

The chain has TRBV5-4 and TRBJ1-4; a weak D match, TRBD1 (5 bases). This CDR3 has 14 residues. CDR1 and CDR2 from the germline V gene are SGHNT and YYREEE (reference sequence). The V and J ends lost 4 bases and 12 bases respectively, with 19 bases between them. The CDR3 bases are TGTGCCAGCAGCCTGGGACCTGGGGGGAGAGAACTGTTTTTT. It is translated as CASSLGPGGRELFF.

This sequence joins TRBV7-2 and TRBJ2-3; 7 positions agree with TRBD2. This CDR3 comprises 13 residues. The V and J ends lost 7 bases and 13 bases, in that order; junction bases with no gene match: 14. CDR1 and CDR2 from the germline V gene are SGHTA and FQGNSA. For the CDR3, the DNA is TGTGCCAGCACCGCGGGACTACCATCCCGCAAGTATTTT. Encoded protein: CASTAGLPSRKYF.

V is TRBV11-3 and J is TRBJ1-1; 7 nucleotides agree with TRBD1. Looked up from germline, CDR1 is SGHNT and CDR2 is YENEEA. V was clipped by 3 bases and J by 5 bases; unmatched bases: 3. The CDR3 is made up of 13 amino acids. CDR3 region: CASSFHRGTEAFF. The CDR3 nucleotides are TGTGCCAGCAGCTTCCACAGGGGTACTGAAGCTTTCTTT. The variable domain in full, with the rest retrieved from reference TRBV11-3 and TRBJ1-1, is EAGVVQSPRYKIIEKKQPVAFWCNPISGHNTLYWYLQNLGQGPELLIRYENEEAVDDSQLPKDRFSAERLKGVDSTLKIQPAELGDSAVYLCASSFHRGTEAFFGQGTRLTVV.

The rearrangement joins TRBV28 to TRBJ2-1, with D uncertain. Per the germline V gene, CDR1 is MDHEN and CDR2 is SYDVKM. V was cut by 3 bases and J by 5 bases, with 8 bases left in between. The CDR3 extends over 13 amino acids. The CDR3: CASSFQEDNEQFF. The CDR3 DNA reads as TGTGCCAGCAGTTTTCAAGAGGACAATGAGCAGTTCTTC. Complete variable domain (other parts from reference TRBV28 and TRBJ2-1): DVKVTQSSRYLVKRTGEKVFLECVQDMDHENMFWYRQDPGLGLRLIYFSYDVKMKEKGDIPEGYSVSREKKERFSLILESASTNQTSMYLCASSFQEDNEQFFGPGTRLTVL.

V and J are TRBV18 and TRBJ2-7; 10 nucleotides align to TRBD1. The germline V gene encodes CDR1 KGHSH and CDR2 LQKENI. With 4 bases clipped from V and 0 bases from J, the junction kept 12 bases outside the gene matches. This CDR3 has 18 amino acids. CDR3 sequence (DNA): TGTGCCAGCTCACTATTAAGCGGGGACAGGGGAAGCTCCTACGAGCAGTACTTC. The encoded protein is CASSLLSGDRGSSYEQYF.

The chain employs TRBV5-1 and TRBJ1-5; 8 nucleotides agree with TRBD1. V lost 2 bases, J lost 5 bases, and 3 bases stayed unmatched. Germline V lookup: CDR1 SGHRS, CDR2 YFSETQ. This CDR3 contains 14 residues. CDR3 coding DNA: TGCGCCAGCAGCTTCGGACAGGGCCATCAGCCCCAGCATTTT. It translates to CASSFGQGHQPQHF. The full variable domain, in which reference TRBV5-1 and TRBJ1-5 provide the parts outside the CDR3, is KAGVTQTPRYLIKTRGQQVTLSCSPISGHRSVSWYQQTPGQGLQFLFEYFSETQRNKGNFPGRFSGRQFSNSRSEMNVSTLELGDSALYLCASSFGQGHQPQHFGDGTRLSIL.

CDR3: CATTVAGGTDTQYF. The CDR3 DNA is TGTGCCACTACGGTAGCGGGGGGCACAGATACGCAGTATTTT. The rearrangement links TRBV27 to TRBJ2-3; 9 bases fit TRBD2. The ends lost 10 bases at V and 1 base at J; junction bases unmatched: 6. Germline V gives CDR1 MNHEY, CDR2 SMNVEV (reference sequence). This CDR3 region has 14 residues.

This clone has just one count. The chain couples TRBV11-2 to TRBJ2-1; 10 bases are shared with TRBD1. V lost 4 bases and J lost 2; bases outside the gene matches: 8. CDR3 length equals 17 residues. Germline V gives CDR1 SGHAT, CDR2 FQNNGV. The CDR3 DNA reads as TGTGCCAGCAGCTCACATCCGGGACAGGGGACCTACAATGAGCAGTTCTTC. Protein sequence: CASSSHPGQGTYNEQFF.

This sequence joins TRBV9 and TRBJ1-1, with D maybe TRBD1 (6 bases). In germline, CDR1 is SGDLS, CDR2 YYNGEE. This CDR3 has 14 amino acids. Trimming shortened V by 0 bases and J by 1 base, and 7 bases separated the two germline ends. In DNA form, the CDR3 reads TGTGCCAGCAGCGTAGTAGGGGGGAACACTGAAGCTTTCTTT. Residues: CASSVVGGNTEAFF.

The rearrangement joins TRBV7-8 to TRBJ2-7; TRBD2 might be the D (6 bases). The CDR3 is 15 amino acids. Trimming cost V 2 bases and J 0 bases, with 11 bases left between them. CDR1 is SGHVS, CDR2 FQNEAQ, per germline. DNA for the CDR3: TGTGCCAGCAGCTTAAGGCCGGGGGTCTCCTACGAGCAGTACTTC. This gives the protein CASSLRPGVSYEQYF.

The V call is TRBV7-9, the J call TRBJ1-3; a possible D gene is TRBD1 (5 bases). The V end was cut by 6 bases, the J end by 4 bases, with 25 bases between. From germline, CDR1 is SEHNR and CDR2 FQNEAQ (reference sequence). The CDR3 has 18 residues. The CDR3 DNA follows: TGTGCCAGCAGGTATTCAACGGGGGACCTCGCGGTCGGAAACACCATATATTTT. Protein product: CASRYSTGDLAVGNTIYF.